The T cell receptor beta chain under discussion was sequenced for a study of cytomegalovirus exposure and HLA in healthy donors. Notes on the study in general: There were several of the most significant clusters that appeared linked to common viral pathogens in a later analysis. A later analysis found most CMV-associated TCR beta chains apparently HLA-restricted.

The primer mix had 60 Vbeta and 13 Jbeta primers. Produced via immunoSEQ multiplex PCR; TCRdb's table is partial and in-frame only. The sample consists of under 130,000 clones, 70% to 80% of them appearing once. The length of the CDR3 is 12 residues. Germline V gene data show CDR1 as MDHEN and CDR2 as SYDVKM. Of note for this clone: Its antigen remains unknown. At one end the junction does not follow the germline gene, possibly because of a read error.

The receptor's source is a female donor in good health and CMV-seropositive. The sequenced sample consisted of PBMCs. The chain couples TRBV28 to TRBJ1-2; no firm D call. This CDR3 is CASRLYERRTFF. The CDR3, as DNA: TGTGCCAGCAGGCTATACGAGCGACGGACTTTTTTC.